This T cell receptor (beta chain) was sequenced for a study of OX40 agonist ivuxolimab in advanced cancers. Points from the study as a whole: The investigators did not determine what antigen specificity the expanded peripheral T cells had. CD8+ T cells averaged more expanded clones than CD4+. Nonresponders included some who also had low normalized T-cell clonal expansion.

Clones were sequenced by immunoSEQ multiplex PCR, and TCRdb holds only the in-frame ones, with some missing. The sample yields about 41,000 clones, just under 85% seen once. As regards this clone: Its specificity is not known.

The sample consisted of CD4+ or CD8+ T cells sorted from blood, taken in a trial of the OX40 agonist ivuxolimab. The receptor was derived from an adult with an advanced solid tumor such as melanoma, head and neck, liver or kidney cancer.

The CDR3 DNA is TGTGCCAGCAGCGTAGGTGGCAGGGACAATCAGCCCCAGCATTTT. Encoded protein: CASSVGGRDNQPQHF. This sequence joins TRBV9 and TRBJ1-5; D may be TRBD1 (5 bases). The CDR3 extends over 15 amino acids. The germline V and J ends were trimmed by 0 bases and 3 bases, with 10 bases remaining between them. Germline V gives CDR1 SGDLS, CDR2 YYNGEE.